These 20 T cell receptor beta chains share one sample of origin, sequenced in a study of STAT5B mutations in CD4+ large granular lymphocyte leukemia. The repertoire was sequenced with immunoSEQ multiplex PCR; TCRdb's copy has only in-frame clones and lacks some. The table records over 45,000 clones, around 70% of them present only once. Sequencing used CD4+ T cells from blood buffy coats. The receptors originated from a human donor in good health.

The rearrangement joins TRBV5-1 to TRBJ1-2; 8 nucleotides match TRBD1. Germline V CDR1 and CDR2: SGHRS, YFSETQ. The length of the CDR3 is 13 residues. V shed 4 bases, J shed 5 bases, and the junction held 4 bases outside the gene matches. The CDR3 spells CASSEQGDYGYTF. DNA of the CDR3: TGCGCCAGCAGCGAACAGGGGGATTATGGCTACACCTTC.

The rearrangement joins TRBV9 to TRBJ1-4, with D perhaps matching TRBD1 (6 bases). The germline CDR1 and CDR2 sequences are SGDLS and YYNGEE. This CDR3 comprises 17 residues. Trimming took 2 bases from V and 3 from J, leaving 17 bases between them. The CDR3 here is CASSVGRGYSSNEKLFF. In DNA form, the CDR3 reads TGTGCCAGCAGCGTGGGCAGGGGTTATTCCTCTAATGAAAAACTGTTTTTT.

The rearrangement joins TRBV2 to TRBJ2-7; weak D call: TRBD1 (6 bases). There are 13 residues in the CDR3. Looked up from germline, CDR1 is SNHLY and CDR2 is FYNNEI. V was cut by 6 bases and J by 1 base, with 10 bases left in between. The CDR3 region is CASSVTGSYEQYV. For the CDR3, the DNA is TGTGCCAGCAGCGTAACAGGGTCCTACGAGCAGTACGTC.

The rearrangement links TRBV11-2 to TRBJ1-4, with D possibly matching TRBD1 (5 bases). CDR1 SGHAT and CDR2 FQNNGV come from the germline V gene. V lost 1 base, J lost 2 bases, and 8 bases lay in between. The CDR3 runs to 15 residues. CDR3 DNA sequence: TGTGCCAGCAGCTTAGGGGGCCTGACTAATGAAAAACTGTTTTTT. Translated: CASSLGGLTNEKLFF.

This clone appeared a single time. The chain is built from TRBV7-2 and TRBJ2-3; D assignment may be TRBD1 or TRBD2 (5 bases each). The CDR3 runs to 15 residues. V lost 2 bases and J lost 0, with 9 bases in between. The germline V gene encodes CDR1 SGHTA and CDR2 FQGNSA. In DNA form, the CDR3 reads TGTGCCAGCAGCTTATGGGGGTTTAGCACAGATACGCAGTATTTT. This sequence encodes CASSLWGFSTDTQYF.

The chain links TRBV9 to TRBJ2-6, with unresolved D. V was shortened by 0 bases and J by 0 bases, with 4 bases between the two germline ends. Germline V gene data show CDR1 as SGDLS and CDR2 as YYNGEE. This CDR3 region has 15 residues. The CDR3 DNA follows: TGTGCCAGCAGCGTAGGGAGCTCTGGGGCCAACGTCCTGACTTTC. This translates into CASSVGSSGANVLTF.

The CDR3 DNA reads as TGTGCCAGCAGTGAAACGGTTAGGGGGACCCAGTACTTC. Its translation is CASSETVRGTQYF. The V gene is TRBV2, the J gene TRBJ2-5; maybe TRBD1 (5 bases). The CDR3 extends over 13 amino acids. Germline CDR1 and CDR2: SNHLY and FYNNEI. The V gene lost 2 bases and the J gene lost 7 bases, with 11 bases spanning the gap.

This clone was recorded a few times. The chain recombines TRBV5-1 with TRBJ1-6; 7 bases agree with TRBD1. The germline V gene has CDR1 SGHRS and CDR2 YFSETQ. Germline trimming cut 0 bases from V and 8 bases from J; bases unmatched to any gene: 8. This CDR3 has 16 amino acids. Here the CDR3 DNA reads TGCGCCAGCAGCTTGGTTCCAGGGGGGAGAGATTCACCCCTCCACTTT. It is translated as CASSLVPGGRDSPLHF.

The V call is TRBV7-2, the J call TRBJ1-4, with a possible D match to TRBD1 (5 bases). CDR1 is SGHTA and CDR2 is FQGNSA in the germline V gene. Trimming shortened V by 5 bases and J by 5 bases, and 21 bases separated the two germline ends. The CDR3 is 17 amino acids. The CDR3 sequence: CASSGGSGDWTNEKLFF. The CDR3 DNA reads TGTGCCAGCAGCGGAGGGTCGGGGGATTGGACCAATGAAAAACTGTTTTTT.

The chain links TRBV27 to TRBJ2-3; no clear D gene. CDR1 and CDR2 from the germline V gene are MNHEY and SMNVEV (reference sequence). CDR3 size: 13 residues. V lost 3 bases and J 2 bases, leaving 6 bases between the germline ends. CDR3 DNA: TGTGCCAGCAGTTTTGCCTACACAGATACGCAGTATTTT. This encodes CASSFAYTDTQYF.

The rearrangement joins TRBV7-2 to TRBJ2-5; 10 bases are a match to TRBD2. The CDR3 spans 15 residues. Per the germline V gene, CDR1 is SGHTA and CDR2 is FQGNSA. The J segment lost 7 bases and the V segment lost 5 bases, leaving 10 bases of the junction unmatched. The CDR3 bases are TGTGCCAGCAGCAACCGAGCGGGGGGGTTTGGGACCCAGTACTTC. Translating gives CASSNRAGGFGTQYF.

The J gene is TRBJ2-5, the V gene TRBV7-2; D is unresolved. CDR3 length: 16 residues. From germline, CDR1 is SGHTA and CDR2 FQGNSA. V lost 1 base, J lost 6 bases, and 18 bases lay in between. CDR3 protein: CASSLVVRSIEKTQYF. In nucleotides, the CDR3 is TGTGCCAGCAGCTTAGTTGTCAGAAGTATAGAGAAGACCCAGTACTTC.

The genes are TRBV28 and TRBJ1-3; 10 bases agree with TRBD1. The V segment lost 6 bases and the J segment 3 bases; nucleotides outside the gene matches: 8. The germline gives CDR1 MDHEN, CDR2 SYDVKM. There are 16 residues in the CDR3. CDR3 residues: CASRDPGQGFGNTIYF. The CDR3 nucleotides are TGTGCCAGCAGGGACCCGGGACAGGGGTTTGGAAACACCATATATTTT.

The gene calls are TRBV4-2 and TRBJ2-5, with D unresolved. This CDR3 has 14 residues. The germline gives CDR1 LGHNA, CDR2 YNFKEQ. Trimming removed 0 bases from V and 1 base from J, with 6 bases in between. The CDR3, as DNA: TGTGCCAGCAGCCAAGAGGTCAGCCAAGAGACCCAGTACTTC. This gives the protein CASSQEVSQETQYF.

The gene calls are TRBV6-5 and TRBJ2-2; D unclear. V was pared by 0 bases and J by 2 bases, with 1 base between. The germline CDR1 and CDR2 sequences are MNHEY and SVGAGI. There are 13 residues in the CDR3. The CDR3 loop reads CASSYSNTGELFF. Written as DNA, the CDR3 is TGTGCCAGCAGTTACTCCAACACCGGGGAGCTGTTTTTT.

The J gene is TRBJ1-2, the V gene TRBV10-3; 8 nucleotides agree with TRBD1. The J segment lost 3 bases and the V segment lost 5 bases, leaving 2 bases of the junction unmatched. CDR1 and CDR2 from the germline V gene are ENHRY and SYGVKD. The length of the CDR3 is 13 residues. This chain's CDR3 is CAISTGGDYGYTF. CDR3 nucleotide sequence: TGTGCCATCAGTACAGGGGGGGACTATGGCTACACCTTC.

V is TRBV19 and J is TRBJ1-1; no firm D call. Germline loops: CDR1 LNHDA, CDR2 SQIVND (reference sequence). The CDR3 has 12 residues. Trimming pared 0 bases from V and 8 bases from J, leaving 7 bases between. CDR3 loop: CASSIEPGEAFF. In DNA, the CDR3 is TGTGCCAGTAGTATAGAGCCGGGGGAAGCTTTCTTT.

The chain has TRBV4-1 and TRBJ1-2, with D uncertain. The V gene's germline CDR1 is MGHRA and CDR2 YSYEKL. The CDR3 consists of 14 residues. Between the trimmed V and J ends, which lost 4 bases and 5 bases, there was a span of 14 bases. CDR3 coding DNA: TGCGCCAGCAGCCCTGAGGCTTCTTCGTATGGCTACACCTTC. Translating gives CASSPEASSYGYTF.

V and J are TRBV5-4 and TRBJ1-2; D possibly corresponds to TRBD1 (5 bases). Germline V CDR1 and CDR2: SGHNT, YYREEE (reference sequence). This CDR3 contains 14 residues. Trimming stripped 0 bases from V and 6 bases from J, with 12 bases between. Written as DNA, the CDR3 is TGTGCCAGCAGCTTGGGGGCAGGGACCGATGGCTACACCTTC. Amino acid sequence: CASSLGAGTDGYTF.

This clone was observed a few times. The chain combines TRBV28 with TRBJ1-1; possibly TRBD1 for D (6 bases). Germline assignment: CDR1 MDHEN and CDR2 SYDVKM. The CDR3 has 14 residues. Trimming shortened V by 5 bases and J by 1 base, and 11 bases separated the two germline ends. CDR3 loop: CASSDGQPNTEAFF. CDR3 DNA sequence: TGTGCCAGCAGTGACGGACAGCCGAACACTGAAGCTTTCTTT.